Each of the 27 T cell receptor beta chains below was sequenced from the same sample in a study of blood T cell repertoires in COVID-19. Sequenced by immunoSEQ multiplex PCR; TCRdb stores in-frame clones only, minus some. The sample records 200,000 to 300,000 clones, approximately 86% being singletons. Specimen: peripheral blood. Receptors were obtained from a man aged 35 to 55 who had recovered from COVID-19.

The chain has TRBV2 and TRBJ2-7, with TRBD2 identical over 13 bases. The V segment lost 6 bases and the J segment 2 bases; nucleotides outside the gene matches: 4. This CDR3 is built from 15 residues. Germline V CDR1 and CDR2: SNHLY, FYNNEI. The CDR3 here is CASSETSGGTYEQYF. The CDR3 nucleotides read TGTGCCAGCAGCGAGACTAGCGGGGGGACCTACGAGCAGTACTTC.

The V call is TRBV12-3 or TRBV12-4, the J call TRBJ1-2; maybe TRBD1 (6 bases). Trimming pared 5 bases from V and 8 bases from J, leaving 15 bases between. The CDR3 sequence is 13 residues long. The CDR3 reads CASSPSGGRGYTF. CDR3 nucleotide sequence: TGTGCCAGCAGTCCATCGGGGGGCAGAGGCTACACCTTC.

The rearrangement joins TRBV19 to TRBJ1-4; 7 bases align to TRBD1. Germline assignment: CDR1 LNHDA and CDR2 SQIVND (reference sequence). This CDR3 is built from 12 residues. Trimming at V came to 7 bases and at J to 7 bases, leaving 3 bases not matched to a gene. CDR3 amino acids: CASMQGGEKLFF. The CDR3 coding sequence is TGTGCCAGTATGCAGGGGGGTGAAAAACTGTTTTTT.

The chain is built from TRBV5-6 and TRBJ1-6, with TRBD1 matching over 7 bases. V lost 2 bases to trimming and J lost 5 bases; unmatched junction nucleotides: 4. The germline gives CDR1 SGHDT, CDR2 YYEEEE. The CDR3 spans 15 residues. This chain's CDR3 is CASSFTGEDNSPLHF. The CDR3 DNA sequence: TGTGCCAGCAGCTTCACAGGGGAAGATAATTCACCCCTCCACTTT.

In its sample, this clone was seen once. The chain has TRBV19 and TRBJ2-7; the match to TRBD2 covers 13 bases. The J segment lost 7 bases and the V segment lost 3 bases, leaving 6 bases of the junction unmatched. This CDR3 comprises 15 residues. Germline V CDR1 and CDR2: LNHDA, SQIVND (reference sequence). CDR3 region: CASSIGLAGVGEQYF. CDR3 sequence (DNA): TGTGCCAGTAGTATCGGACTAGCGGGAGTAGGGGAGCAGTACTTC. The whole variable domain, remainder taken from reference TRBV19 and TRBJ2-7, is DGGITQSPKYLFRKEGQNVTLSCEQNLNHDAMYWYRQDPGQGLRLIYYSQIVNDFQKGDIAEGYSVSREKKESFPLTVTSAQKNPTAFYLCASSIGLAGVGEQYFGPGTRLTVT.

The chain employs TRBV7-8 and TRBJ2-1; D is perhaps TRBD2 (7 bases). CDR1 SGHVS and CDR2 FQNEAQ come from the germline V gene. With 1 base removed from V and 7 bases from J, the gap between germline ends came to 14 bases. The CDR3 is 15 amino acids. CDR3 bases: TGTGCCAGCAGCTTAGGCCGGGGGGCCGGGAATGAGCAGTTCTTC. Its translation: CASSLGRGAGNEQFF.

This rearrangement joins TRBV11-2 to TRBJ1-2; 8 positions agree with TRBD1. The CDR3 sequence is 15 residues long. Germline CDR1 reads SGHAT; CDR2 reads FQNNGV. After removal of 4 bases from V and 3 bases from J, the junction contained 7 bases not matched to a gene. The CDR3 DNA reads as TGTGCCAGCAGCTCAGGGGGCCGGGGAGACTATGGCTACACCTTC. Its translation is CASSSGGRGDYGYTF.

This chain links TRBV4-3 with TRBJ1-1; D call uncertain. With 4 bases removed from V and 12 bases from J, the gap between germline ends came to 15 bases. This CDR3 contains 12 residues. In germline, CDR1 is LGHNA, CDR2 YSLEER. The CDR3 reads CASSLAASPPFF. The CDR3 region has the DNA TGCGCCAGCAGCCTAGCGGCGTCTCCCCCTTTCTTT.

V usage is TRBV11-2 and J usage is TRBJ2-3, with D maybe TRBD2 (5 bases). V shed 0 bases and J shed 3 bases, with 13 bases lying between them. The germline V gene has CDR1 SGHAT and CDR2 FQNNGV. There are 16 residues in the CDR3. The CDR3 coding sequence is TGTGCCAGCAGCTTAGACCTAGCTATTTCGACAGATACGCAGTATTTT. It encodes CASSLDLAISTDTQYF.

The rearrangement links TRBV9 to TRBJ2-2; no reliable D call. Per the germline V gene, CDR1 is SGDLS and CDR2 is YYNGEE. CDR3 length: 16 amino acids. With 4 bases removed from V and 0 bases from J, the gap between germline ends came to 13 bases. This CDR3 reads CASSILVGANTGELFF. CDR3 DNA sequence: TGTGCCAGCAGCATATTGGTCGGAGCGAACACCGGGGAGCTGTTTTTT.

The rearrangement links TRBV9 to TRBJ2-3; 16 bases match TRBD2. The CDR3 runs 19 residues. In germline, CDR1 is SGDLS, CDR2 YYNGEE. J lost 4 bases, V lost 0 bases, and 8 bases had no gene match. The CDR3 sequence is CASSVASGTSGRGSDTQYF. The CDR3 DNA follows: TGTGCCAGCAGCGTAGCGTCCGGGACTAGCGGGAGGGGGTCAGATACGCAGTATTTT.

The rearrangement joins TRBV15 to TRBJ2-3, with 8 positions matching TRBD2. V was clipped by 0 bases and J by 1 base; unmatched bases: 0. The CDR3 covers 15 residues. The V gene's germline CDR1 is LNHNV and CDR2 YYDKDF (reference sequence). The CDR3 region is CATSREAGGTDTQYF. The CDR3 bases are TGTGCCACCAGCAGAGAAGCGGGGGGCACAGATACGCAGTATTTT.

The chain uses TRBV7-2 and TRBJ2-7, with a possible D match to TRBD2 (6 bases). V was shortened by 3 bases and J by 4 bases, with 16 bases between the two germline ends. Germline-derived CDR1 and CDR2 are SGHTA and FQGNSA. The CDR3 is 15 residues long. In nucleotides, the CDR3 is TGTGCCAGCAGCTTCCTTAGCGGAGCCGGGTACGAGCAGTACTTC. As protein: CASSFLSGAGYEQYF.

The rearrangement uses TRBV4-3 and TRBJ2-5; 9 bases match TRBD1. There are 16 residues in the CDR3. Looked up from germline, CDR1 is LGHNA and CDR2 is YSLEER. V shed 4 bases, J shed 3 bases, and the junction held 9 bases outside the gene matches. The CDR3 spells CASSRWGQGSKETQYF. The CDR3 bases are TGCGCCAGCAGCCGGTGGGGACAGGGATCGAAAGAGACCCAGTACTTC.

CDR3 residues: CASSLGLADYEQYF. CDR3 coding DNA: TGCGCCAGCAGCCTGGGACTAGCGGACTACGAGCAGTACTTC. The gene calls are TRBV4-3 and TRBJ2-7; 11 positions agree with TRBD2. V shed 4 bases and J 3 bases; nucleotides not matched to a gene: 2. Germline V gene data show CDR1 as LGHNA and CDR2 as YSLEER. The length of the CDR3 is 14 residues.

The chain has TRBV4-3 and TRBJ1-6; the match to TRBD1 covers 7 bases. The CDR3 extends over 14 amino acids. The V segment lost 4 bases and the J segment 6 bases; nucleotides outside the gene matches: 3. Germline CDR1 and CDR2: LGHNA and YSLEER. The CDR3 coding sequence is TGCGCCAGCAGCCCGACAGGGAGTAATTCACCCCTCCACTTT. This sequence encodes CASSPTGSNSPLHF.

The chain has TRBV5-1 and TRBJ1-1; a possible D gene is TRBD1 (5 bases). This CDR3 is built from 14 residues. Germline loops: CDR1 SGHRS, CDR2 YFSETQ. V was clipped by 4 bases and J by 1 base, with 11 bases between them. The CDR3 spells CASSANRQNTEAFF. In nucleotides, the CDR3 is TGCGCCAGCAGCGCGAACAGGCAGAACACTGAAGCTTTCTTT.

The chain links TRBV5-1 to TRBJ1-1; 7 nucleotides match TRBD1. CDR3 length: 13 residues. The V gene's germline CDR1 is SGHRS and CDR2 YFSETQ. The V gene end was trimmed by 5 bases and the J gene end by 4 bases; junction bases not matched to a gene: 5. The CDR3 sequence: CASSRDSPTEAFF. CDR3 nucleotide sequence: TGCGCCAGCAGTCGGGACAGCCCCACTGAAGCTTTCTTT.

The chain links TRBV9 to TRBJ2-7; 7 bases line up with TRBD2. CDR3 length: 14 amino acids. CDR1 and CDR2 from the germline V gene are SGDLS and YYNGEE. J lost 5 bases, V lost 0 bases, and 5 bases had no gene match. CDR3 in DNA: TGTGCCAGCAGCGTAGGCGGGAGAATAGACGAGCAGTACTTC. Translation: CASSVGGRIDEQYF.

The chain employs TRBV2 and TRBJ2-3; 10 bases agree with TRBD2. CDR1 and CDR2 (germline): SNHLY, FYNNEI. The CDR3 consists of 19 residues. Trimming took 4 bases from V and 1 from J; bases not matched to a gene: 14. CDR3 nucleotide sequence: TGTGCCAGCAGTGTAGAACTAGCGGGGCTTTTAAGTGGCACAGATACGCAGTATTTT. Amino acids: CASSVELAGLLSGTDTQYF.

This clone turned up a few times. The chain has TRBV28 and TRBJ2-7; D may be TRBD2 (5 bases). V was shortened by 7 bases and J by 0 bases, with 13 bases between the two germline ends. This CDR3 region has 14 residues. Germline-derived CDR1 and CDR2 are MDHEN and SYDVKM. The CDR3 loop reads CASIPPGISYEQYF. The DNA for the CDR3 is TGTGCCAGCATCCCCCCGGGGATCTCCTACGAGCAGTACTTC. Drawing the rest from reference TRBV28 and TRBJ2-7, the complete variable domain is DVKVTQSSRYLVKRTGEKVFLECVQDMDHENMFWYRQDPGLGLRLIYFSYDVKMKEKGDIPEGYSVSREKKERFSLILESASTNQTSMYLCASIPPGISYEQYFGPGTRLTVT.

The V call is TRBV5-1, the J call TRBJ2-3, with 10 bases lining up with TRBD1. Germline values: CDR1 SGHRS, CDR2 YFSETQ. V shed 0 bases, J shed 3 bases, and the junction held 4 bases outside the gene matches. This CDR3 spans 16 amino acids. This CDR3 reads CASSLEGTGVTDTQYF. The CDR3, as DNA: TGCGCCAGCAGCTTGGAAGGGACAGGGGTTACAGATACGCAGTATTTT.

The CDR3 region is CASSISAGTGVDEQYF. DNA for the CDR3: TGTGCCAGTAGTATTAGTGCCGGGACAGGGGTCGACGAGCAGTACTTC. The V call is TRBV19, the J call TRBJ2-7; 10 bases align to TRBD1. Germline CDR1 and CDR2: LNHDA and SQIVND (reference sequence). V lost 3 bases and J lost 5; bases outside the gene matches: 10. The CDR3 runs to 16 residues.

The chain joins TRBV12-3 or TRBV12-4 to TRBJ1-6; no reliable D call. The V end lost 1 base, the J end lost 9 bases, and 4 bases lay between the germline ends. The CDR3 is made up of 12 amino acids. CDR3 DNA sequence: TGTGCCAGCAGTTTAGGTATTTCACCCCTCCACTTT. The encoded protein is CASSLGISPLHF.

The V and J genes are TRBV25-1 and TRBJ2-7; D not certain. V dropped 4 bases and J dropped 1 base, with 8 bases sitting between them. This CDR3 has 13 amino acids. Germline CDR1 and CDR2: MGHDK and SYGVNS. The CDR3 loop is CASSVTGSYEQYF. CDR3 in DNA: TGTGCCAGCAGTGTTACGGGTTCCTACGAGCAGTACTTC.

The DNA for the CDR3 is TGTGCCAGCAGCTTTCGGGGGGCGAATGAGCAGTACTTC. Residues: CASSFRGANEQYF. The rearrangement joins TRBV7-8 to TRBJ2-7; tentative D call: TRBD2 (7 bases). The germline V gene encodes CDR1 SGHVS and CDR2 FQNEAQ. This CDR3 region has 13 residues. Deletions cut 3 bases from V and 7 bases from J, with 13 bases between.

The rearrangement uses TRBV2 and TRBJ1-1, with TRBD1 identical over 10 bases. The CDR3 is made up of 17 amino acids. The junction had 10 bases not matched to a gene; V was cut back by 5 bases and J by 1 base. Germline V lookup: CDR1 SNHLY, CDR2 FYNNEI. The CDR3 region has the DNA TGTGCCAGCAGTCGACACATGAGGACAGGGGGGAACACTGAAGCTTTCTTT. As protein: CASSRHMRTGGNTEAFF. The entire variable domain, with the rest obtained from reference TRBV2 and TRBJ1-1, is as follows: EPEVTQTPSHQVTQMGQEVILRCVPISNHLYFYWYRQILGQKVEFLVSFYNNEISEKSEIFDDQFSVERPDGSNFTLKIRSTKLEDSAMYFCASSRHMRTGGNTEAFFGQGTRLTVV.